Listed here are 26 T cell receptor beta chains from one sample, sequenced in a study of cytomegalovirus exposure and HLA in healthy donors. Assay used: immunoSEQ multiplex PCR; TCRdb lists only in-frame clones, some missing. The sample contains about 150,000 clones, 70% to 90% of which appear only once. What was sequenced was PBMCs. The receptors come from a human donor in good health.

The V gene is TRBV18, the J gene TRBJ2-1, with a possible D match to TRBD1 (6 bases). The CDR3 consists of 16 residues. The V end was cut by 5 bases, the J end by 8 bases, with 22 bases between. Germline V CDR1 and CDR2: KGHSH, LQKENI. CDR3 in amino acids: CASSSNAGTRMDEQFF. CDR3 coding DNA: TGTGCCAGCTCATCAAACGCCGGGACACGTATGGATGAGCAGTTCTTC. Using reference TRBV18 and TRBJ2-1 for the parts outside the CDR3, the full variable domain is NAGVMQNPRHLVRRRGQEARLRCSPMKGHSHVYWYRQLPEEGLKFMVYLQKENIIDESGMPKERFSAEFPKEGPSILRIQQVVRGDSAAYFCASSSNAGTRMDEQFFGPGTRLTVL.

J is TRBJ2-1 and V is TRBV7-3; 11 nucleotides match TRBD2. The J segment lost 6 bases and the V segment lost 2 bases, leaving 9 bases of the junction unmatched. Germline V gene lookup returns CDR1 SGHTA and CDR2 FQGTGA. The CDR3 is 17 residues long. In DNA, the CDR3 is TGTGCCAGCAGCTTAGGTAGCGGGAGGGCCTGGGGCAATGAGCAGTTCTTC. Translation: CASSLGSGRAWGNEQFF.

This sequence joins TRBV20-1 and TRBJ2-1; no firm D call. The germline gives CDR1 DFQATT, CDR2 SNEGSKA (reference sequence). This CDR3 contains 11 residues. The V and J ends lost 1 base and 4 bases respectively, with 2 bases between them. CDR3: CSARVYNEQFF. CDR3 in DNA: TGCAGTGCTAGAGTATACAATGAGCAGTTCTTC.

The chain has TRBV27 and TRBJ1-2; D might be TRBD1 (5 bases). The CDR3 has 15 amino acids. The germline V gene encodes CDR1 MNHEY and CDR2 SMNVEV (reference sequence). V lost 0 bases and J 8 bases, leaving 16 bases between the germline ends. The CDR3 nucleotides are TGTGCCAGCAGTTTATCTGCGGGAGCGCGGGACGGCTACACCTTC. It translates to CASSLSAGARDGYTF.

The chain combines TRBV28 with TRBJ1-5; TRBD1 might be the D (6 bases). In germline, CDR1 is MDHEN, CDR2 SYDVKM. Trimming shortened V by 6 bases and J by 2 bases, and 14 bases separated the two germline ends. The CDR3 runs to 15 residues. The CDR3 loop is CASSPTGTGNQPQHF. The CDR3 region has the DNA TGTGCCAGCAGCCCTACAGGGACGGGCAATCAGCCCCAGCATTTT.

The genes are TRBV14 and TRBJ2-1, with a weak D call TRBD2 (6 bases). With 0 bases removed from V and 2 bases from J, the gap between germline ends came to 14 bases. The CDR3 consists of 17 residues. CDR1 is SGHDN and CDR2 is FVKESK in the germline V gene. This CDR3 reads CASSQDIGTFAYNEQFF. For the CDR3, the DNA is TGTGCCAGCAGCCAAGATATCGGGACTTTCGCCTACAATGAGCAGTTCTTC.

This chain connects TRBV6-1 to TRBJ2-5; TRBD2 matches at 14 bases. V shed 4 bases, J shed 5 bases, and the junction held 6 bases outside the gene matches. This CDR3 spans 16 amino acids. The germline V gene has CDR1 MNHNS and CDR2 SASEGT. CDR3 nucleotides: TGTGCCAGCAGTGCGGGGACTAGCGGGAGTGGGGAGACCCAGTACTTC. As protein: CASSAGTSGSGETQYF.

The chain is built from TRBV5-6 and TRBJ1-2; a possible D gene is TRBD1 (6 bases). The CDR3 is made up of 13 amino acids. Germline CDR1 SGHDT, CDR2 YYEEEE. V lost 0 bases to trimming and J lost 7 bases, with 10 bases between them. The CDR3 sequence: CASSLGTVGGYTF. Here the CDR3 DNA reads TGTGCCAGCAGCTTGGGGACAGTTGGTGGCTACACCTTC.

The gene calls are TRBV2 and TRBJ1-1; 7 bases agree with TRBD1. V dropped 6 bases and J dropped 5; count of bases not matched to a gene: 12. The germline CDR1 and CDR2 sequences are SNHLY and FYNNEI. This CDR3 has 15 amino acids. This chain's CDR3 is CASSFDRVLSTEAFF. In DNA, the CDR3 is TGTGCCAGCAGCTTCGACAGGGTGTTGTCTACTGAAGCTTTCTTT. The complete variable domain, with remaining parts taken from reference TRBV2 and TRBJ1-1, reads EPEVTQTPSHQVTQMGQEVILRCVPISNHLYFYWYRQILGQKVEFLVSFYNNEISEKSEIFDDQFSVERPDGSNFTLKIRSTKLEDSAMYFCASSFDRVLSTEAFFGQGTRLTVV.

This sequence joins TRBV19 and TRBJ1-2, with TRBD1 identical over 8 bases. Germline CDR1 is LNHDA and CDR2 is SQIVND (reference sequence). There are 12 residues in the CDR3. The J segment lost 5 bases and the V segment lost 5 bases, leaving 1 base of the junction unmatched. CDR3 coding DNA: TGTGCCAGTAGTGGACAGGGTTATGGCTACACCTTC. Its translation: CASSGQGYGYTF.

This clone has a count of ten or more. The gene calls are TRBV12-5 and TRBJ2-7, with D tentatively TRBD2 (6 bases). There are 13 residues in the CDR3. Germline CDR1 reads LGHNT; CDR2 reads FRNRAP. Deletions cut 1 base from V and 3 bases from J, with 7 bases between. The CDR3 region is CASGLGGVYEQYF. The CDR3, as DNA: TGTGCTAGTGGTTTGGGGGGGGTCTACGAGCAGTACTTC.

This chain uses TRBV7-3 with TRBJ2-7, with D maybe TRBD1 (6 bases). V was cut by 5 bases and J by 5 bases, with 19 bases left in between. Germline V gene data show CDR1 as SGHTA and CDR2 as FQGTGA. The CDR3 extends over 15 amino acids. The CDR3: CASSPGQPGGHEQYF. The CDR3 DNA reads TGTGCCAGCAGCCCAGGACAGCCCGGAGGCCACGAGCAGTACTTC.

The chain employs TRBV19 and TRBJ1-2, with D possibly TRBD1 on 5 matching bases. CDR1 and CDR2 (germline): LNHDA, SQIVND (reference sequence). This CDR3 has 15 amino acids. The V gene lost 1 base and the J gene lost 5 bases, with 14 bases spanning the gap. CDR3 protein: CASSIVTDQRYGYTF. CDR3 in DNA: TGTGCCAGTAGTATAGTGACAGACCAGAGGTATGGCTACACCTTC.

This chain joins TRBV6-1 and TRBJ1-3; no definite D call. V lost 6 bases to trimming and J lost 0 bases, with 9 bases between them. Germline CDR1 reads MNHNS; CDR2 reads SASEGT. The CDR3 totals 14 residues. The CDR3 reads CASRAVRSGNTIYF. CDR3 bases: TGTGCCAGCAGAGCCGTCCGCTCTGGAAACACCATATATTTT.

CDR3 residues: CAFGQGRVNEQFF. The CDR3 DNA is TGTGCCTTCGGACAGGGAAGGGTCAATGAGCAGTTCTTC. This chain joins TRBV30 and TRBJ2-1; TRBD1 matches 8 bases. The length of the CDR3 is 13 residues. J was trimmed by 6 bases and V by 7 bases; bases with no gene match: 8. The germline V gene encodes CDR1 GTSNPN and CDR2 SVGIG (reference sequence).

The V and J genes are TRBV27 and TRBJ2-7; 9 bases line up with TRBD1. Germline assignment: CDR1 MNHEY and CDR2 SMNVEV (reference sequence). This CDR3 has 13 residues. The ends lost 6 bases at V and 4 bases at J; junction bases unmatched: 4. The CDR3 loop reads CASSKQGAYEQYF. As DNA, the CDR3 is TGTGCCAGCAGCAAACAGGGGGCTTACGAGCAGTACTTC.

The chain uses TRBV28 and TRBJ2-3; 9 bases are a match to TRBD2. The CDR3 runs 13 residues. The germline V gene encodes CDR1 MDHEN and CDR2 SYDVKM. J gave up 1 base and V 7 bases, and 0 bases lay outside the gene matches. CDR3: CASIAGGTDTQYF. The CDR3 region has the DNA TGTGCCAGCATAGCGGGAGGCACAGATACGCAGTATTTT.

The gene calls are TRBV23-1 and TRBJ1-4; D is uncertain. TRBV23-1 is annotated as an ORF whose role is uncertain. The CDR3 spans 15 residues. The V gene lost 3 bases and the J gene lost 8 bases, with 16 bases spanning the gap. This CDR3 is CASSHQARVQEKLFF. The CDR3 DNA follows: TGCGCCAGCAGTCATCAGGCGAGGGTTCAGGAAAAACTGTTTTTT.

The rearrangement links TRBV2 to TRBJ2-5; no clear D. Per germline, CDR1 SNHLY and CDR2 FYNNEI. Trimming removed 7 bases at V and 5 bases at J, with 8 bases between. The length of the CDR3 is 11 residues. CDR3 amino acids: CASTLVETQYF. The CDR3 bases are TGTGCCAGCACCCTAGTGGAGACCCAGTACTTC. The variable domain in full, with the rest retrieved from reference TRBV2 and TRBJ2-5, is EPEVTQTPSHQVTQMGQEVILRCVPISNHLYFYWYRQILGQKVEFLVSFYNNEISEKSEIFDDQFSVERPDGSNFTLKIRSTKLEDSAMYFCASTLVETQYFGPGTRLLVL.

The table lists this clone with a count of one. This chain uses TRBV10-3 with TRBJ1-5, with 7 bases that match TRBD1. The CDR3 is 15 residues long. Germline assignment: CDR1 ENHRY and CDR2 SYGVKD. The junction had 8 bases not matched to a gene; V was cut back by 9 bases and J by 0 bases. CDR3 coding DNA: TGTGCCATTTCCTTAGGACAGGCTAGCAATCAGCCCCAGCATTTT. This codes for CAISLGQASNQPQHF.

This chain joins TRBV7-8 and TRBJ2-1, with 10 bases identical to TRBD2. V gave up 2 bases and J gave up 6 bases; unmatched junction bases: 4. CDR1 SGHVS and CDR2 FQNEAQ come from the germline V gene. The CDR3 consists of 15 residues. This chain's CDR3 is CASSLRAGGSNEQFF. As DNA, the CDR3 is TGTGCCAGCAGCTTACGAGCGGGGGGGTCCAATGAGCAGTTCTTC.

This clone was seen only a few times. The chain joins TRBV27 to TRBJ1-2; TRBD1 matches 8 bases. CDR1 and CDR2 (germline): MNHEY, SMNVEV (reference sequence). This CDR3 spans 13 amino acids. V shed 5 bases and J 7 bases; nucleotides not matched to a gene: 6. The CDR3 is CASSPRQGLGYTF. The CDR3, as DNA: TGTGCCAGCAGTCCGAGACAGGGGCTTGGCTACACCTTC.

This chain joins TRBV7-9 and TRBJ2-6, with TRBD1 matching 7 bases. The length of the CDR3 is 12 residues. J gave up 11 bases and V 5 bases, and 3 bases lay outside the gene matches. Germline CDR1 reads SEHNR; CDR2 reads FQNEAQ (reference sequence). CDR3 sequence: CASSPGQHVLTF. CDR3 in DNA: TGTGCCAGCAGCCCGGGACAGCACGTCCTGACTTTC.

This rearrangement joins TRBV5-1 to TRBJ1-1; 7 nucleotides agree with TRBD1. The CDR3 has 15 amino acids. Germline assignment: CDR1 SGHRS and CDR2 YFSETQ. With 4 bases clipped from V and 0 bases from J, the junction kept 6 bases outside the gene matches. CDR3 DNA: TGCGCCAGCAGCCTGGGACAGACCATGAACACTGAAGCTTTCTTT. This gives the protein CASSLGQTMNTEAFF.

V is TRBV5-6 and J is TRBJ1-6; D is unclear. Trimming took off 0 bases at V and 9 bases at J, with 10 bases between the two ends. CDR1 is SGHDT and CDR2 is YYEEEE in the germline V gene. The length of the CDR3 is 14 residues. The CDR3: CASSLGSEFSPLHF. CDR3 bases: TGTGCCAGCAGCTTGGGGAGTGAATTTTCACCCCTCCACTTT.

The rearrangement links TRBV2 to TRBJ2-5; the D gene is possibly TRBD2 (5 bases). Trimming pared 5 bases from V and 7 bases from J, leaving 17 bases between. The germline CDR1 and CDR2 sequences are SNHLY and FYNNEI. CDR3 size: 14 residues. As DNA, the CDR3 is TGTGCCAGCAGTCACCGACTCCTAGAGGGGACCCAGTACTTC. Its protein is CASSHRLLEGTQYF.